Listed here is a single T cell receptor beta chain. CDR1 and CDR2 from the germline V gene are SGHAT and FQNNGV. This CDR3 contains 16 residues. V lost 9 bases and J lost 0; bases outside the gene matches: 13. The sample is drawn from a study of CD8 T cells in Susac syndrome. RNA totalling roughly 0.5 to 1 ug underwent reverse transcription with random hexamers. By means of immunoSEQ multiplex PCR, TCR beta CDR3 spanning 54 Vbeta and 13 Jbeta underwent amplification. TCRdb re-called the immunoSEQ multiplex PCR reads through MiXCR, storing one row per CDR3 protein. The profile shows approximately 230,000 distinct CDR3 sequences, 90% to 95% of them singletons. Sequencing of TCR beta was undertaken in CD8+ and CD4+ T cells derived from blood. The multiple sclerosis control group was made up of treatment-naive patients with stable or active relapsing-remitting disease. Negative isolation yielded CD8+ and CD4+ T cells; FACS enriched TEMRA cells.

Material for sequencing was CD4+ T cells from PBMCs. J is TRBJ1-1 and V is TRBV11-2, with 7 bases lining up with TRBD1. This TCR was sampled from a human donor with multiple sclerosis. The chain's CDR3 is CASRILTGPLNTEAFF. As DNA, the CDR3 is TGTGCCAGTAGAATACTGACAGGGCCTTTGAACACTGAAGCTTTCTTT.